This entry lists 22 T cell receptor beta chains sequenced from one sample in a study of cytomegalovirus exposure and HLA in healthy donors. 60 Vbeta and 13 Jbeta primers were used in PCR. Sequencing used immunoSEQ multiplex PCR; TCRdb keeps in-frame clones, though not all of them. The sample comprises 55,000 to 85,000 clones, 55% to 65% of which are singletons, and about 3% rests with the top ten. Material: PBMCs. These receptors originate from a woman aged 50 to 60 in good health and CMV-seronegative.

The chain links TRBV18 to TRBJ2-7; TRBD1 aligns across 9 bases. The CDR3 contains 15 residues. Trimming cost V 2 bases and J 6 bases; bases outside gene matches: 8. Per the germline V gene, CDR1 is KGHSH and CDR2 is LQKENI. CDR3 loop: CASSPYPGQGSEQYF. In DNA, the CDR3 is TGTGCCAGCTCACCATATCCGGGACAGGGTTCCGAGCAGTACTTC.

This clone was counted a few times. The rearrangement uses TRBV5-1 and TRBJ2-2; 14 positions match TRBD2. The CDR3 is 18 residues long. The germline V gene has CDR1 SGHRS and CDR2 YFSETQ. V shed 9 bases, J shed 5 bases, and the junction held 15 bases outside the gene matches. The DNA for the CDR3 is TGCGCCATCAGAACCACCGGACTAGCGGGAGGAAGTACCGGGGAGCTGTTTTTT. Translation: CAIRTTGLAGGSTGELFF.

The genes are TRBV7-8 and TRBJ1-5, with 7 bases lining up with TRBD1. The V segment lost 3 bases and the J segment 7 bases; nucleotides outside the gene matches: 9. CDR1 SGHVS and CDR2 FQNEAQ come from the germline V gene. The CDR3 is made up of 15 amino acids. CDR3 coding DNA: TGTGCCAGCAGCTTTGCGACAGGGCTAAGCCAGCCCCAGCATTTT. Protein product: CASSFATGLSQPQHF.

This clone has just a few counts. The chain combines TRBV5-6 with TRBJ2-7, with D unresolved. Germline loops: CDR1 SGHDT, CDR2 YYEEEE. The V end was cut by 1 base, the J end by 7 bases, with 12 bases between. The CDR3 is made up of 13 amino acids. The CDR3 sequence: CASSLNGLGEQYF. CDR3 nucleotide sequence: TGTGCCAGCAGCTTGAACGGGTTGGGTGAGCAGTACTTC.

The chain couples TRBV5-4 to TRBJ1-2; 9 nucleotides align to TRBD1. CDR1 is SGHNT and CDR2 is YYREEE in the germline V gene (reference sequence). CDR3 length equals 16 residues. The V segment lost 3 bases and the J segment 1 base; nucleotides outside the gene matches: 7. As DNA, the CDR3 is TGTGCCAGCAGCTCCGCGAGGGACAGGGTTAACTATGGCTACACCTTC. Its protein is CASSSARDRVNYGYTF.

The rearrangement joins TRBV25-1 to TRBJ2-3, with 7 bases matching TRBD1. The trim removed 4 bases at V and 2 bases at J, leaving 6 bases unmatched. The germline gives CDR1 MGHDK, CDR2 SYGVNS. CDR3 length: 15 residues. CDR3 nucleotides: TGTGCCAGCAGTGTCCAGGGGGATCTCACAGATACGCAGTATTTT. Translating gives CASSVQGDLTDTQYF.

The chain combines TRBV7-3 with TRBJ2-3; 12 bases line up with TRBD2. Per the germline V gene, CDR1 is SGHTA and CDR2 is FQGTGA. J was trimmed by 3 bases and V by 4 bases; bases with no gene match: 2. CDR3 length equals 15 residues. CDR3 sequence (DNA): TGTGCCAGCAGCTCACTAGCGGGAGGTACAGATACGCAGTATTTT. It translates to CASSSLAGGTDTQYF.

CDR3 amino acids: CASSKPPGGQGSYEQYF. CDR3 nucleotides: TGTGCCAGCAGCAAACCTCCGGGGGGACAGGGATCCTACGAGCAGTACTTC. This chain links TRBV21-1 with TRBJ2-7; the DNA was not used to check the table's D call, TRBD1. TRBV21-1 is an annotated pseudogene. The CDR3 is 17 residues long.

The chain employs TRBV7-2 and TRBJ2-7; 9 bases are shared with TRBD2. The CDR3 is made up of 15 amino acids. Germline CDR1 is SGHTA and CDR2 is FQGNSA. J gave up 0 bases and V 5 bases, and 5 bases lay outside the gene matches. This CDR3 is CASSQGLAASYEQYF. CDR3 in DNA: TGTGCCAGCAGCCAGGGACTAGCAGCCTCCTACGAGCAGTACTTC.

The CDR3 here is CASSLGEGTVKQPQHF. CDR3 nucleotides: TGTGCCAGCAGTTTAGGTGAGGGGACAGTAAAACAGCCCCAGCATTTT. The rearrangement links TRBV28 to TRBJ1-5, with TRBD1 matching 7 bases. Germline CDR1 is MDHEN and CDR2 is SYDVKM. V dropped 2 bases and J dropped 7; count of bases not matched to a gene: 11. The CDR3 is 16 residues long. The full variable domain, in which reference TRBV28 and TRBJ1-5 provide the parts outside the CDR3, is DVKVTQSSRYLVKRTGEKVFLECVQDMDHENMFWYRQDPGLGLRLIYFSYDVKMKEKGDIPEGYSVSREKKERFSLILESASTNQTSMYLCASSLGEGTVKQPQHFGDGTRLSIL.

V gene TRBV4-3 combines with J gene TRBJ2-3; 11 bases are a match to TRBD2. Looked up from germline, CDR1 is LGHNA and CDR2 is YSLEER. The CDR3 runs to 17 residues. The V gene end was trimmed by 1 base and the J gene end by 4 bases; junction bases not matched to a gene: 7. CDR3 sequence reads: CASSQVHLAGGPDTQYF. The CDR3 nucleotides are TGCGCCAGCAGCCAAGTTCATTTAGCGGGAGGGCCAGATACGCAGTATTTT.

This clone has only a few counts. In DNA form, the CDR3 reads TGTGCCAGCTCACCTACTGGACAGGGAAACAACTATGGCTACACCTTC. Its translation is CASSPTGQGNNYGYTF. This sequence joins TRBV18 and TRBJ1-2, with 8 bases aligning to TRBD1. The V gene's germline CDR1 is KGHSH and CDR2 LQKENI. The CDR3 consists of 16 residues. V lost 3 bases to trimming and J lost 2 bases; unmatched junction nucleotides: 8.

This chain links TRBV28 with TRBJ1-1; TRBD1 matches at 7 bases. The J segment lost 11 bases and the V segment lost 5 bases, leaving 14 bases of the junction unmatched. The CDR3 has 14 amino acids. CDR1 and CDR2 from the germline V gene are MDHEN and SYDVKM. The CDR3 is CASSLGTAGREAFF. The CDR3 DNA is TGTGCCAGCAGTCTAGGGACAGCAGGCCGAGAGGCTTTCTTT.

The rearrangement links TRBV5-5 to TRBJ2-5, with TRBD1 identical over 7 bases. The germline V gene encodes CDR1 SGHKS and CDR2 YYEKEE (reference sequence). V gave up 5 bases and J gave up 0 bases; unmatched junction bases: 10. This CDR3 spans 16 amino acids. CDR3 DNA sequence: TGTGCCAGCAGGACCCGGGACAGAATGTACCAAGAGACCCAGTACTTC. Protein sequence: CASRTRDRMYQETQYF.

V is TRBV6-5 and J is TRBJ1-1; D not resolved. CDR1 MNHEY and CDR2 SVGAGI come from the germline V gene. V was trimmed by 3 bases and J by 10 bases, leaving 24 bases between them. CDR3 size: 16 residues. CDR3 DNA: TGTGCCAGCAGTTATTTTGATGGTGGCGACTTCGTCTCAGCTTTCTTT. Translating it yields CASSYFDGGDFVSAFF.

The rearrangement uses TRBV2 and TRBJ2-1, with 8 bases that match TRBD2. CDR3 length: 14 amino acids. Per germline, CDR1 SNHLY and CDR2 FYNNEI. The J segment lost 8 bases and the V segment lost 8 bases, leaving 11 bases of the junction unmatched. The CDR3 loop reads CASCGLAGLYEQFF. The CDR3 DNA follows: TGTGCCAGCTGCGGGTTAGCGGGACTCTATGAGCAGTTCTTC.

This clone has a handful of counts. V gene TRBV28 combines with J gene TRBJ2-1; the D is unclear. Germline V gives CDR1 MDHEN, CDR2 SYDVKM. The CDR3 consists of 15 residues. The V gene lost 5 bases and the J gene lost 2 bases, with 13 bases spanning the gap. In DNA, the CDR3 is TGTGCCAGCAGTCTCCTTGATGGAGCCTACAATGAGCAGTTCTTC. It yields the protein CASSLLDGAYNEQFF.

This clone turned up a few times. V gene TRBV7-3 combines with J gene TRBJ2-2; D ambiguous. The CDR3 length is 16 residues. V was clipped by 4 bases and J by 2 bases, with 14 bases between them. CDR1 SGHTA and CDR2 FQGTGA come from the germline V gene. CDR3 nucleotides: TGTGCCAGCAGCTCTCCCAGGATCGAAAACACCGGGGAGCTGTTTTTT. Its protein is CASSSPRIENTGELFF.

This clone was counted a few times. The chain combines TRBV29-1 with TRBJ2-7, with 8 nucleotides matching TRBD2. The V and J ends lost 7 bases and 2 bases, in that order; junction bases with no gene match: 7. The germline V gene encodes CDR1 SQVTM and CDR2 ANQGSEA. The CDR3 length is 13 residues. The CDR3 sequence is CSATSVSAYEQYF. DNA for the CDR3: TGCAGCGCGACTAGCGTATCCGCCTACGAGCAGTACTTC.

CDR3 region: CASSEWSDTDTQYF. The DNA for the CDR3 is TGTGCCAGCAGTGAATGGAGCGACACAGATACGCAGTATTTT. The chain employs TRBV25-1 and TRBJ2-3; no clear D. The CDR3 sequence is 14 residues long. The germline gives CDR1 MGHDK, CDR2 SYGVNS. Deletions cut 1 base from V and 2 bases from J, with 7 bases between. Complete variable domain (other parts from reference TRBV25-1 and TRBJ2-3): EADIYQTPRYLVIGTGKKITLECSQTMGHDKMYWYQQDPGMELHLIHYSYGVNSTEKGDLSSESTVSRIRTEHFPLTLESARPSHTSQYLCASSEWSDTDTQYFGPGTRLTVL.

The chain recombines TRBV18 with TRBJ2-5; maybe TRBD1 (6 bases). The germline V gene encodes CDR1 KGHSH and CDR2 LQKENI. The CDR3 is 13 residues long. V was cut by 5 bases and J by 2 bases, with 9 bases left in between. CDR3 residues: CASSSGQQETQYF. CDR3 sequence (DNA): TGTGCCAGCTCATCTGGACAGCAAGAGACCCAGTACTTC. The whole variable domain, filled in from reference TRBV18 and TRBJ2-5, reads NAGVMQNPRHLVRRRGQEARLRCSPMKGHSHVYWYRQLPEEGLKFMVYLQKENIIDESGMPKERFSAEFPKEGPSILRIQQVVRGDSAAYFCASSSGQQETQYFGPGTRLLVL.

This chain links TRBV7-2 with TRBJ2-3, with 10 bases aligning to TRBD2. The CDR3 is 16 amino acids. Germline CDR1 and CDR2: SGHTA and FQGNSA. Trimming cost V 3 bases and J 4 bases; bases outside gene matches: 7. CDR3 DNA sequence: TGTGCCAGCAGCTTTTTATCAAGCGGGAGGGCAGATACGCAGTATTTT. It yields the protein CASSFLSSGRADTQYF.